This TCR beta chain was found in a study of T cell repertoires in cytomegalovirus infection. Findings and caveats of the study: HLA-C-restricted, CMV-specific TCR beta clonotypes were dominant ex vivo.

Via MiXCR, TCRdb re-called the reads, giving one row per CDR3 protein. The data contain hundreds of thousands of distinct CDR3 sequences, roughly 31% of them seen just once; the ten biggest clones take up under 15%. As regards this clonotype: The antigen is not known.

The CDR3 has 13 amino acids. Germline V gene lookup returns CDR1 MDHEN and CDR2 SYDVKM. Deletions cut 4 bases from V and 12 bases from J, with 13 bases between. The sequence was obtained from a human donor in good health (CMV status not recorded). Some clones in this sample may be carry-over from other donors' samples. The specimen was cultured CD8+ T cells from PBMCs, collected from culture after CMV antigen stimulation. The genes are TRBV28 and TRBJ1-6, with D hard to call. In DNA, the CDR3 is TGTGCCAGCAGTTGGACGATAGTAGGACCCCTCCACTTT. Translation: CASSWTIVGPLHF.